This T cell receptor (beta chain) was captured by sequencing in a study of cytomegalovirus exposure and HLA in healthy donors. Study information: T cells numbering about 200 million yielded around 120 million unique TCR beta sequences in an earlier analysis. Study-level points and caveats: Productive status was seen about 90% or about 30% of the time for most TCR beta V segments in an earlier analysis. Later analysis placed DRB1 highest and HLA-C lowest in TCR association rates, which differed by HLA locus.

Details on this clone: Its cognate antigen is unknown.

Looked up from germline, CDR1 is MNHEY and CDR2 is SMNVEV (reference sequence). Trimming shortened V by 6 bases and J by 9 bases, and 18 bases separated the two germline ends. The CDR3 runs 14 residues. Primers included in the PCR were 60 Vbeta and 13 Jbeta primers. Generated by immunoSEQ multiplex PCR, the TCRdb table keeps only in-frame clones and is missing some. The sample includes some 76,000 clones, 65% to 80% seen only once; the top ten take 12%. The origin of this receptor is a male donor in good health and CMV-seropositive. Sequencing used PBMCs. The rearrangement links TRBV27 to TRBJ2-1; D is possibly TRBD1 (5 bases). The CDR3 here is CASSYTQGSLEQFF. The CDR3, as DNA: TGTGCCAGCAGCTACACGCAGGGTTCGCTTGAGCAGTTCTTC.